The clone carrying this T cell receptor (beta chain) has only one observation. Its antigen remains unidentified. The source of the sample is a study of OX40 agonist ivuxolimab in advanced cancers. Study information: The study reported partial responses in three patients: one hepatocellular carcinoma, two cutaneous melanoma. Regarding the study as a whole: Among the lowest peripheral clonal expansion occurred in 0.1-3.0 mg/kg partial responders. CD8+ T cells averaged more expanded clones than CD4+. Clonal expansion was seen in CD4+ and CD8+ blood T cells by week 6 at 0.1 to 3.0 mg/kg.

The CDR3 sequence is 11 residues long. V gave up 3 bases and J gave up 14 bases; unmatched junction bases: 7. Germline CDR1 is DFQATT and CDR2 is SNEGSKA (reference sequence). The data were produced by immunoSEQ multiplex PCR, yet TCRdb's version contains in-frame clones alone and is incomplete. The table includes some 21,000 clones, roughly nine tenths detected once. The chain joins TRBV20-1 to TRBJ2-1, with 7 bases that match TRBD1. Specimen: CD4+ or CD8+ T cells sorted from blood, collected in a trial of the OX40 agonist ivuxolimab. The receptor's source is an adult with an advanced solid tumor such as melanoma, head and neck, liver or kidney cancer. This CDR3 is CSARWTGVKFF. In nucleotides, the CDR3 is TGCAGTGCTAGGTGGACAGGAGTAAAGTTCTTC.